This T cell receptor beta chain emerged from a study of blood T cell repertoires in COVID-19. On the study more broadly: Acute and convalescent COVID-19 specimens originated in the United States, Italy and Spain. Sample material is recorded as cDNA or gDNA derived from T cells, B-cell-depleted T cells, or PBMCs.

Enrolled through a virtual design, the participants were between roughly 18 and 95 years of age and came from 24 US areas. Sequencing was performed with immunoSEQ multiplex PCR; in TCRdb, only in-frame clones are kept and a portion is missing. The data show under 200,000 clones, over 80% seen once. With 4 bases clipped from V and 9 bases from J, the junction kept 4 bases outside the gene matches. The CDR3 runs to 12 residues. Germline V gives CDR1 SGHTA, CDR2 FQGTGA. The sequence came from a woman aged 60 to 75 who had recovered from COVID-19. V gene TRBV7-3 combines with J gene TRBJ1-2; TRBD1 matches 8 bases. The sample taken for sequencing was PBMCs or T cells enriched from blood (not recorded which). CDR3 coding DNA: TGTGCCAGCAGCTCCGACAGGGGAAGCTACACCTTC. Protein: CASSSDRGSYTF.